This T cell receptor beta chain was found in a study of immune evolution from preneoplasia to lung adenocarcinoma. Study-level points and caveats: Later-stage lesions appeared to have more T cells, more diversity, less clonality.

Libraries were prepared by immunoSEQ multiplex PCR; TCRdb keeps only in-frame clonotypes and omits some of them. The table shows more than 6,500 clones, with around 82% occurring only once. Patients had resection in Japan or China between the mid-2010s and the late 2010s. Two lung cancer pathologists independently confirmed each histologic diagnosis. This clone came up once. What it binds is unknown. The sample taken for sequencing was FFPE adjacent normal lung tissue. This receptor was obtained from a person aged 70 to 85 with lung adenocarcinoma.

The chain's CDR3 is CASSARDLPEKLFF. The CDR3 DNA sequence: TGTGCCAGCAGTGCCAGAGATTTGCCCGAAAAACTGTTTTTT. The genes are TRBV25-1 and TRBJ1-4, with D unclear. The CDR3 length is 14 residues. V lost 4 bases to trimming and J lost 8 bases, with 14 bases between them. CDR1 and CDR2 (germline): MGHDK, SYGVNS.